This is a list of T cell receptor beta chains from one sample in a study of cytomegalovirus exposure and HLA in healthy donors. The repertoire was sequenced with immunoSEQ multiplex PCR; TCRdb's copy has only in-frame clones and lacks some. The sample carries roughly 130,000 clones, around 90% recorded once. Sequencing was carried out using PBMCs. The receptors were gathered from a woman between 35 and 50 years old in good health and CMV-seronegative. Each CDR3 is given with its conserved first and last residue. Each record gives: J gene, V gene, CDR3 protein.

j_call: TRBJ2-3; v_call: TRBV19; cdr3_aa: CASTQRGVGDTQYF
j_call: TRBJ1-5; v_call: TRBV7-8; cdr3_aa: CASSRQYSNQPQHF
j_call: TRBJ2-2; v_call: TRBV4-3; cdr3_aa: CASSQDLNAVTGELFF
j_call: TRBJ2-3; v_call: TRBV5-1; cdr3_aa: CASSLGLAARDTQYF
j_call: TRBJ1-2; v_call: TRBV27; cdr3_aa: CASSSDRNYGYTF
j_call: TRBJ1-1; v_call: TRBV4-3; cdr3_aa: CASSQGFSTEAFF
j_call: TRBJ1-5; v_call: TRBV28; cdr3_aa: CASISVNNQPQHF
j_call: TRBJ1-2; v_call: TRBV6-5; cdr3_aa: CASSAPGTNYGYTF
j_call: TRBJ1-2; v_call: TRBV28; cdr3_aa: CASSAGGFGGGYTF
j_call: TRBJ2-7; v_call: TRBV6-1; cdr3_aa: CASRVRTYEQYF
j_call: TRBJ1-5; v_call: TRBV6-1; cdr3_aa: CASSQAGLPIQPQHF
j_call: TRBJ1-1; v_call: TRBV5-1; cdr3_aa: CASSLDRSGTEAFF
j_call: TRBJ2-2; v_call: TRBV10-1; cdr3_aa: CASGRRRNTGELFF
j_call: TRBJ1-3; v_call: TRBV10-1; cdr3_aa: CASSEIGGKNTIYF
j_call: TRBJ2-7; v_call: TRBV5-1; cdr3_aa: CASSQDRGRDEQYF
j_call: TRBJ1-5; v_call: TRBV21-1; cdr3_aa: CASSLGTGTQPQHF
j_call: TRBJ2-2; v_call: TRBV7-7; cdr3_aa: CASSLVAGDTTGELFF
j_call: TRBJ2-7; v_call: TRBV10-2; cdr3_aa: CASSETSGSKVDEQYF